This TCR beta chain emerged from a study of blood T cell repertoires in COVID-19. Study overall: The origin of the acute and convalescent COVID-19 samples was the United States, Italy and Spain.

This clone was seen at least ten times. Study processing details: Amplification of reference gene primers provided the estimated nucleated cell counts. Using immunoSEQ multiplex PCR, the repertoire was profiled, and TCRdb retains in-frame clones only, with some absent. Clone size and V and J calls were adopted from that table, with D and trimming inferred from the DNA. Of around 480,000 clones listed, roughly nine tenths were seen once; the top ten hold about 0.65%. The CDR3 runs to 16 residues. V was clipped by 2 bases and J by 8 bases, with 16 bases between them. From germline, CDR1 is PRHDT and CDR2 FYEKMQ (reference sequence).

This receptor was taken from a woman between 18 and 29 years old who had recovered from COVID-19. The sequencing input was PBMCs or T cells enriched from blood (not recorded which). The genes are TRBV13 and TRBJ1-6; D unclear. The CDR3 DNA sequence: TGTGCCAGCAGCTTAAGGACGGGGATTCCGGATTCACCCCTCCACTTT. Residues: CASSLRTGIPDSPLHF.